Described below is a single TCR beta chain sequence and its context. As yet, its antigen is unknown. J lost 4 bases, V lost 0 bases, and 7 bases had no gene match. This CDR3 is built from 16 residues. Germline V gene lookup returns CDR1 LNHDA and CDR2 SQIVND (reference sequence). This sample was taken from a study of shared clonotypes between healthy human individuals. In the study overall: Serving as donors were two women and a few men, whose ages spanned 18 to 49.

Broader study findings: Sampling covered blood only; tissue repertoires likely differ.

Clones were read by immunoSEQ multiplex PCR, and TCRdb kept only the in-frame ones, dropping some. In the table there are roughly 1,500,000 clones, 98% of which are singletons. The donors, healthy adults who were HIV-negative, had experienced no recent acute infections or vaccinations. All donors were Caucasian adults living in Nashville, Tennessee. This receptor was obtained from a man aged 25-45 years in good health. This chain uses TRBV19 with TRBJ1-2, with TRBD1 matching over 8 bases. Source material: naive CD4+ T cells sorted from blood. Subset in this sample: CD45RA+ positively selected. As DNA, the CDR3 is TGTGCCAGTAGTATAGATCTGCAGGGACAGGCCTATGGCTACACCTTC. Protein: CASSIDLQGQAYGYTF.